Listed here is a single T cell receptor (beta chain). The antigen remains undetermined. This entry is derived from a study of early T cells in non-severe SARS-CoV-2 infection. Study at large: Chains stayed unpaired after sequencing of bulk RNA from unsorted whole blood. Regarding the study as a whole: Clonotype matching in VDJdb favored anti-spike CD8 responses and did not capture private and CD4 specificities.

Unique molecular identifiers were added to individual cDNA molecules. TCRdb re-called the 5' RACE reads through MiXCR, storing one row per CDR3 protein. The data contain roughly 110,000 distinct CDR3 sequences, 11% of them singletons. Germline CDR1 and CDR2: MNHEY and SVGEGT. The V and J ends lost 2 bases and 4 bases respectively, with 11 bases between them. CDR3 length: 14 residues. The receptor was isolated from an adult who was a healthcare worker with PCR-confirmed SARS-CoV-2 infection or an uninfected control (not recorded which). J is TRBJ1-1 and V is TRBV6-2 or TRBV6-3; D unresolved. Specimen: whole blood. The CDR3, as DNA: TGTGCCAGCAGTTACCAAGGAGGCGGCACTGAAGCTTTCTTT. Protein sequence: CASSYQGGGTEAFF.